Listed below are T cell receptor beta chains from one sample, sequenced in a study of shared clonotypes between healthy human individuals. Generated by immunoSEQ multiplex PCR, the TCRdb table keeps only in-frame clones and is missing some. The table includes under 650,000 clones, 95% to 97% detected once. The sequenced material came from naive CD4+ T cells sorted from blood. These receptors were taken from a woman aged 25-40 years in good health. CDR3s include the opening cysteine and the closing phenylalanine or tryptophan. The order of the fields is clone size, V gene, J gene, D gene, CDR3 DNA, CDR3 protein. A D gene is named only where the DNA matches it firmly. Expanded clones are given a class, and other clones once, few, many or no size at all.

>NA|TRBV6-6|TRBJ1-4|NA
TGTGCCAGCAGTTACTGGGGAGAGGCTAATGAAAAACTGTTTTTT
CASSYWGEANEKLFF
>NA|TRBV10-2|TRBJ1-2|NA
TGCGCCAGCAGTGATAACAATAAGAATGGCTACACCTTC
CASSDNNKNGYTF
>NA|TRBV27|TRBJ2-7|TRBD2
TGTGCCAGCAGTAGCAAAAGCGGGATCTCCTACGAGCAGTACTTC
CASSSKSGISYEQYF
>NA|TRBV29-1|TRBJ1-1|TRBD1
TGCAGCGTTCGACAGGGCACTGAAGCTTTCTTT
CSVRQGTEAFF
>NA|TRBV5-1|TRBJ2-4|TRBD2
TGCGCCAGCAAACTCACGGGAGGTACGGGAAACATTCAGTACTTC
CASKLTGGTGNIQYF
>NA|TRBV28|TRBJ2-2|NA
TGTGCCAGCGACGGGACTCGCTCTCTTGGGGAGCTGTTTTTT
CASDGTRSLGELFF
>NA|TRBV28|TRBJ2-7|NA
TGTGCCAACAGTATGGGGGGAGCACAGTGGTACGAGCAGTACTTC
CANSMGGAQWYEQYF
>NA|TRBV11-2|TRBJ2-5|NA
TGTGCCAGCAGCAACGGTAGGAGTTTGTTGGGAGAGACCCAGTACTTC
CASSNGRSLLGETQYF
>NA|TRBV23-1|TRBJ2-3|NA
TGCGCCAGCAGTCAATGGAAGGTGGTTGGGACGGGAGCAGATACGCAGTATTTT
CASSQWKVVGTGADTQYF
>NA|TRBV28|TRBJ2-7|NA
TGTGCCAGCACCGCAAAACCCAGCGAGCAGTACTTC
CASTAKPSEQYF
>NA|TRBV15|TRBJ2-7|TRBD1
TGTGCCACCAGCAGAGCGTTGGGGCAGGGGGCTAGGTACGAGCAGTACTTC
CATSRALGQGARYEQYF
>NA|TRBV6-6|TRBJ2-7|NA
TGTGCCAGCAATTTTCAGTGGGAGACCTACGAGCAGTACTTC
CASNFQWETYEQYF
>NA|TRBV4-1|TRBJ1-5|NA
TGCGCCAGCAGCCAAGAGGGGGCCGGCAATCAGCCCCAGCATTTT
CASSQEGAGNQPQHF
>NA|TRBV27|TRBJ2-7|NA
TGTGCCAGCAGTTTGTCCCGGGGCGGGTCCTCCTACGAGCAGTACTTC
CASSLSRGGSSYEQYF
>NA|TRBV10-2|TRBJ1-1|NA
TGCGCCAGCCACCCCAGCGGACGTGGCACTGAAGCTTTCTTT
CASHPSGRGTEAFF
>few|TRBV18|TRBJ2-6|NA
TGTGCCAGCTCACCACCGGATGGGGCCAACGTCCTGACTTTC
CASSPPDGANVLTF
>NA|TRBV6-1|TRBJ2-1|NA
TGTGCCAGCAGCCGACCAGAGGCAGGAAAGGATGAGCAGTTCTTC
CASSRPEAGKDEQFF
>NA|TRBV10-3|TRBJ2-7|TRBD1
TGTGCCATCAGTGGAAGAGGGACAGCCTACGAGCAGTACTTC
CAISGRGTAYEQYF
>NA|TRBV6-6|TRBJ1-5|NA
TGTGCCAGCAGTTACAGGAAGGAGAATCAGCCCCAGCATTTT
CASSYRKENQPQHF
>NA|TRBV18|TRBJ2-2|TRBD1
TGTGCCAGCTCACGGCAAAAACAGGGGGTCAACACCGGGGAGCTGTTTTTT
CASSRQKQGVNTGELFF